The next 28 T cell receptor beta chains were all read from a single sample in a study of T cells after yellow fever vaccination (dated by TCRdb to about 2019). The treatment or condition tag for this specimen amounts to: live attenuated yellow fever vaccine strain. The library relied on 5' RACE. Sequencing used an Illumina HiSeq 2500. The public reads were run again by TCRdb, first through fastp at Q25 and then through MiXCR, and only productive beta chains were kept. Each entry is one CDR3 protein sequence, shown with its most common DNA and genes. Counted in this sample were roughly 260,000 distinct CDR3 sequences; 10% to 15% of them appeared once. Approximately 0.49% of the sample goes to the ten largest clones. The source was CD4+ T cells sorted from PBMCs, collected 45 days after the yellow fever booster vaccination. All receptors derive from a man aged 30 to 39 who received the YFV17D yellow fever vaccine.

This clonotype was counted a few times. The chain combines TRBV6-1 with TRBJ2-5; 10 bases line up with TRBD1. The V segment lost 5 bases and the J segment 3 bases; nucleotides outside the gene matches: 3. This CDR3 comprises 14 residues. Germline V lookup: CDR1 MNHNS, CDR2 SASEGT. CDR3 sequence reads: CASSLGQGEETQYF. The CDR3 nucleotides are TGTGCCAGCAGTCTCGGACAGGGGGAAGAGACCCAGTACTTC.

The table lists this clonotype with a few counts. J is TRBJ1-2 and V is TRBV18; D remains unclear. This CDR3 region has 13 residues. Trimming took 5 bases from V and 1 from J, leaving 8 bases between them. Germline V CDR1 and CDR2: KGHSH, LQKENI. The CDR3 is CASSSGGNYGYTF. The CDR3 nucleotides are TGTGCCAGCTCATCCGGCGGTAACTATGGCTACACCTTC.

In this sample, this clonotype turned up a few times. The V call is TRBV5-1, the J call TRBJ2-2; either TRBD1 or TRBD2 may fit D (5 bases each). The CDR3 spans 14 residues. The germline gives CDR1 SGHRS, CDR2 YFSETQ. Trimming left V 5 bases short and J 4 bases short, with 12 bases between. This CDR3 reads CASRSPGTTGELFF. The CDR3 DNA is TGCGCCAGCAGGTCCCCAGGGACCACCGGGGAGCTGTTTTTT.

This sequence joins TRBV19 and TRBJ2-3; D possibly corresponds to TRBD2 (6 bases). The CDR3 sequence is 14 residues long. V was trimmed by 6 bases and J by 7 bases, leaving 17 bases between them. The germline gives CDR1 LNHDA, CDR2 SQIVND (reference sequence). CDR3 residues: CASRSGTGANTQYF. The CDR3 DNA is TGTGCCAGTAGATCCGGGACTGGGGCGAATACGCAGTATTTT.

This clonotype was seen only a few times. The chain combines TRBV12-3 or TRBV12-4 with TRBJ2-7, with D unclear. This CDR3 comprises 13 residues. V was pared by 4 bases and J by 7 bases, with 14 bases between. The CDR3 DNA follows: TGTGCCAGCAGTTCCGGGCCCCGGCCGGAGCAGTACTTC. Its translation: CASSSGPRPEQYF.

This chain connects TRBV5-1 to TRBJ2-5; 14 nucleotides align to TRBD2. This CDR3 is 16 amino acids long. CDR1 SGHRS and CDR2 YFSETQ come from the germline V gene. V lost 0 bases to trimming and J lost 6 bases; unmatched junction nucleotides: 4. The CDR3: CASSLGLAGGPKTQYF. CDR3 sequence (DNA): TGCGCCAGCAGCTTGGGACTAGCGGGAGGGCCCAAGACCCAGTACTTC.

This clonotype was found once. The J gene is TRBJ1-1, the V gene TRBV29-1; perhaps TRBD1 as D (5 bases). From germline, CDR1 is SQVTM and CDR2 ANQGSEA. Trimming pared 2 bases from V and 4 bases from J, leaving 17 bases between. The CDR3 length is 15 residues. This CDR3 reads CSVERDAVGATEAFF. Written as DNA, the CDR3 is TGCAGCGTTGAAAGGGATGCGGTTGGGGCCACTGAAGCTTTCTTT.

This clonotype was detected only a few times. This chain links TRBV9 with TRBJ1-1; the match to TRBD1 covers 7 bases. The CDR3 is 13 residues long. In germline, CDR1 is SGDLS, CDR2 YYNGEE. V was clipped by 7 bases and J by 8 bases; unmatched bases: 11. This CDR3 is CASGRGGPTEAFF. The CDR3 bases are TGTGCCAGCGGCAGGGGGGGACCGACCGAAGCTTTCTTT.

The V call is TRBV10-3, the J call TRBJ2-1, with D hard to call. The V gene lost 7 bases and the J gene lost 7 bases, with 8 bases spanning the gap. CDR3 length: 11 residues. CDR1 is ENHRY, CDR2 SYGVKD, per germline. The CDR3: CAIKGLNEQFF. The CDR3 DNA reads TGTGCCATCAAAGGGTTGAATGAGCAGTTCTTC.

Only a few counts were recorded for this clonotype. The chain links TRBV27 to TRBJ1-1; no reliable D call. There are 14 residues in the CDR3. CDR1 is MNHEY, CDR2 SMNVEV, per germline (reference sequence). V gave up 0 bases and J gave up 4 bases, with 9 bases separating them. The CDR3 sequence is CASSLSVFRTEAFF. The CDR3 bases are TGTGCCAGCAGTTTATCTGTTTTCCGCACTGAAGCTTTCTTT.

The V and J genes are TRBV5-1 and TRBJ2-5, with D maybe TRBD2 (5 bases). CDR3 size: 13 residues. The V gene's germline CDR1 is SGHRS and CDR2 YFSETQ. Trimming stripped 5 bases from V and 5 bases from J, with 13 bases between. Here the CDR3 DNA reads TGCGCCAGCAGGACGGGGTCCAGGGAGACCCAGTACTTC. Translation: CASRTGSRETQYF.

J is TRBJ2-1 and V is TRBV5-1; D is uncertain. Germline CDR1 is SGHRS and CDR2 is YFSETQ. The CDR3 length is 16 residues. V shed 0 bases and J shed 1 base, with 11 bases lying between them. This CDR3 is CASSLDGAASYNEQFF. CDR3 sequence (DNA): TGCGCCAGCAGCTTGGATGGTGCTGCTTCCTACAATGAGCAGTTCTTC.

This clonotype has just a few counts. The chain uses TRBV3-1 and TRBJ2-7; possibly TRBD1 or TRBD2 for D (5 bases each). V was clipped by 1 base and J by 4 bases, with 11 bases between them. Germline V gives CDR1 LGHDT, CDR2 YNNKEL (reference sequence). The CDR3 spans 14 residues. CDR3 sequence (DNA): TGTGCCAGCAGCCAAGGTTCGGGGCTTTACGAGCAGTACTTC. It yields the protein CASSQGSGLYEQYF.

This clonotype turned up a few times. The V call is TRBV12-3 or TRBV12-4, the J call TRBJ2-7; 8 bases are shared with TRBD1. The CDR3 has 14 amino acids. V lost 5 bases and J lost 2; bases outside the gene matches: 5. The CDR3 loop reads CASSPQGAAYEQYF. CDR3 sequence (DNA): TGTGCCAGCAGTCCTCAGGGGGCGGCCTACGAGCAGTACTTC.

This clonotype showed up just a few times. The chain recombines TRBV6-5 with TRBJ1-6; TRBD1 agrees at 11 bases. V shed 2 bases and J 11 bases; nucleotides not matched to a gene: 8. Germline V gene lookup returns CDR1 MNHEY and CDR2 SVGAGI. The CDR3 consists of 16 residues. The CDR3 DNA is TGTGCCAGCAGTTACCTTTCGGACAGGGGGCTTACACCCCTCCACTTT. It translates to CASSYLSDRGLTPLHF.

This clonotype was found a few times. V is TRBV5-1 and J is TRBJ2-5; 10 nucleotides align to TRBD2. The CDR3 contains 17 residues. Per the germline V gene, CDR1 is SGHRS and CDR2 is YFSETQ. V lost 4 bases and J lost 2; bases outside the gene matches: 11. CDR3 DNA: TGCGCCAGCAGCACCCAGGGGCCACTAGCGGGACAAGAGACCCAGTACTTC. This codes for CASSTQGPLAGQETQYF.

This clonotype was observed a few times. The chain carries TRBV7-2 and TRBJ2-2, with D perhaps TRBD1 or TRBD2 (7 bases each). Per germline, CDR1 SGHTA and CDR2 FQGNSA. V was clipped by 7 bases and J by 6 bases, with 15 bases between them. This CDR3 is 14 amino acids long. The CDR3 loop reads CASTRGRESGELFF. For the CDR3, the DNA is TGTGCCAGCACAAGGGGGCGGGAGTCCGGGGAGCTGTTTTTT.

CDR3: CASSFLAGVADTQYF. The CDR3 DNA is TGTGCCAGCAGTTTTTTAGCGGGAGTGGCAGATACGCAGTATTTT. The J gene is TRBJ2-3, the V gene TRBV7-2, with 9 bases fitting TRBD2. The CDR3 is 15 residues long. Germline CDR1 SGHTA, CDR2 FQGNSA. J gave up 4 bases and V 6 bases, and 8 bases lay outside the gene matches.

The chain recombines TRBV18 with TRBJ1-3, with a weak D call TRBD1 (5 bases). The CDR3 covers 16 residues. V was cut by 0 bases and J by 0 bases, with 9 bases left in between. CDR1 is KGHSH and CDR2 is LQKENI in the germline V gene. This chain's CDR3 is CASSPPTTVSGNTIYF. The CDR3 DNA sequence: TGTGCCAGCTCACCACCAACGACAGTCTCTGGAAACACCATATATTTT.

This clonotype was found a few times. The genes are TRBV7-2 and TRBJ2-7; 8 bases line up with TRBD1. The CDR3 sequence is 14 residues long. Germline trimming cut 3 bases from V and 4 bases from J; bases unmatched to any gene: 5. In germline, CDR1 is SGHTA, CDR2 FQGNSA. The CDR3 DNA is TGTGCCAGCAGCTTTCAGGGGGCAGGGTACGAGCAGTACTTC. It is translated as CASSFQGAGYEQYF.

The V and J genes are TRBV6-2 or TRBV6-3 and TRBJ1-1; 7 bases agree with TRBD1. The germline gives CDR1 MNHEY, CDR2 SVGEGT. J gave up 10 bases and V 2 bases, and 4 bases lay outside the gene matches. There are 12 residues in the CDR3. CDR3 sequence: CASSYRQGGAFF. The CDR3 nucleotides read TGTGCCAGCAGTTACCGACAGGGAGGAGCTTTCTTT.

This clonotype was seen at least ten times. This CDR3 reads CASRRASGSSVGEQYF. Written as DNA, the CDR3 is TGTGCCAGCCGTCGGGCTAGCGGGAGTAGTGTGGGCGAGCAGTACTTC. The rearrangement links TRBV28 to TRBJ2-7; 10 positions match TRBD2. This CDR3 is 16 amino acids long. V gave up 8 bases and J gave up 6 bases; unmatched junction bases: 16. Germline V gives CDR1 MDHEN, CDR2 SYDVKM.

The DNA for the CDR3 is TGTGCCAGCAGCTTAGGATCGCTCGCTAGCGGGAGTAATGAGCAGTTCTTC. It encodes CASSLGSLASGSNEQFF. V usage is TRBV11-3 and J usage is TRBJ2-1, with TRBD2 identical over 10 bases. Germline values: CDR1 SGHNT, CDR2 YENEEA. The CDR3 is 17 residues long. Germline trimming cut 1 base from V and 7 bases from J; bases unmatched to any gene: 10.

The sample holds a few counts of this clonotype. The V and J genes are TRBV14 and TRBJ2-7; D not resolved. This CDR3 contains 13 residues. With 2 bases removed from V and 2 bases from J, the gap between germline ends came to 7 bases. In germline, CDR1 is SGHDN, CDR2 FVKESK. Here the CDR3 DNA reads TGTGCCAGCAGCCAAACGGGCCCCTACGAGCAGTACTTC. It is translated as CASSQTGPYEQYF.

In this sample, this clonotype turned up a few times. The chain has TRBV7-9 and TRBJ1-3; D gene uncertain. The V end was cut by 11 bases, the J end by 3 bases, with 8 bases between. Germline CDR1 SEHNR, CDR2 FQNEAQ (reference sequence). The CDR3 runs to 11 residues. The CDR3 coding sequence is TGTGCCCTCCATGGTGGAAACACCATATATTTT. Translating it yields CALHGGNTIYF.

The table lists this clonotype with a few counts. The genes are TRBV7-9 and TRBJ2-1, with a possible D match to TRBD1 (5 bases). This CDR3 comprises 16 residues. Trimming took 5 bases from V and 3 from J, leaving 17 bases between them. The V gene's germline CDR1 is SEHNR and CDR2 FQNEAQ (reference sequence). CDR3: CASSPSRTYFYNEQFF. The CDR3 nucleotides read TGTGCCAGCAGCCCATCTCGGACATACTTCTACAATGAGCAGTTCTTC.

V and J are TRBV4-1 and TRBJ2-7, with D possibly matching TRBD2 (5 bases). Germline values: CDR1 MGHRA, CDR2 YSYEKL. The V gene lost 4 bases and the J gene lost 6 bases, with 16 bases spanning the gap. This CDR3 contains 14 residues. CDR3 region: CASSPPGRGSEQYF. The CDR3, as DNA: TGCGCCAGCAGCCCTCCCGGACGGGGAAGCGAGCAGTACTTC.

The sample holds a few counts of this clonotype. The chain couples TRBV7-9 to TRBJ2-3; D unclear. Trimming removed 0 bases at V and 1 base at J, with 11 bases between. Per the germline V gene, CDR1 is SEHNR and CDR2 is FQNEAQ (reference sequence). The CDR3 is made up of 16 amino acids. The CDR3 here is CASSLAERTRTDTQYF. Here the CDR3 DNA reads TGTGCCAGCAGCTTAGCGGAGAGAACCCGCACAGATACGCAGTATTTT.